These 26 T cell receptor beta chains share one sample of origin, sequenced in a study of response to subunit inactivated influenza vaccine listed by TCRdb under 2018. Receptors were amplified or captured by RT-PCR. Instrument used: Illumina HiSeq 2500. In TCRdb, the public reads were trimmed at Q25 with fastp and aligned with MiXCR, with productive beta chains retained. Each entry is one CDR3 protein sequence, shown with its most common DNA and genes. In this sample the table shows just under 550,000 distinct CDR3 sequences, around a quarter of which occur a single time. In total, the top ten clones hold roughly 2.8% of the sample. These records were also assigned to another study, of T cells expressing NK-cell markers. The second study reports: TCR beta cDNA libraries were made by 5'RACE template switching that added a universal primer site and unique molecular identifiers.

The sample here was CD4+ T cells sorted from PBMCs, taken 11 to 12 days after vaccination. Source of these receptors: a man aged 45-65 years who received an inactivated influenza vaccine. Donor details come from another sample of the same person, matched by shared clones.

A few counts support this clonotype. The rearrangement uses TRBV5-1 and TRBJ1-1, with a weak D call TRBD1 (5 bases). Trimming stripped 3 bases from V and 1 base from J, with 22 bases between. Germline assignment: CDR1 SGHRS and CDR2 YFSETQ. This CDR3 region has 18 residues. CDR3 DNA: TGCGCCAGCAGCTCTCCGAATCAGGGTGGGTGGAAGAACACTGAAGCTTTCTTT. This codes for CASSSPNQGGWKNTEAFF.

This clonotype was seen a handful of times. The chain couples TRBV12-3 or TRBV12-4 to TRBJ1-1, with unresolved D. V lost 4 bases and J 7 bases, leaving 7 bases between the germline ends. The CDR3 length is 11 residues. The chain's CDR3 is CASSSDGEAFF. The CDR3 nucleotides are TGTGCCAGCAGTTCGGACGGTGAAGCTTTCTTT.

This rearrangement joins TRBV7-2 to TRBJ2-3; TRBD2 agrees at 8 bases. V lost 2 bases to trimming and J lost 4 bases; unmatched junction nucleotides: 8. The CDR3 consists of 16 residues. Looked up from germline, CDR1 is SGHTA and CDR2 is FQGNSA. CDR3 sequence: CASSLRREVRADTQYF. In nucleotides, the CDR3 is TGTGCCAGCAGCTTAAGGCGGGAGGTGAGGGCAGATACGCAGTATTTT.

This clonotype was seen once. This sequence joins TRBV20-1 and TRBJ2-7; D is possibly TRBD2 (5 bases). The CDR3 is 13 residues long. V gave up 0 bases and J gave up 4 bases, with 10 bases separating them. Germline CDR1 DFQATT, CDR2 SNEGSKA (reference sequence). The CDR3 reads CSARDSGWYEQYF. For the CDR3, the DNA is TGCAGTGCTAGAGATTCGGGGTGGTACGAGCAGTACTTC.

The chain is built from TRBV7-8 and TRBJ1-6; tentatively, D is TRBD1 (5 bases). V was trimmed by 2 bases and J by 10 bases, leaving 15 bases between them. The CDR3 is made up of 15 amino acids. Germline V gene lookup returns CDR1 SGHVS and CDR2 FQNEAQ. This CDR3 is CASSLNSQGKSPLHF. The CDR3 DNA reads TGTGCCAGCAGCTTAAATAGCCAGGGTAAATCACCCCTCCACTTT.

The chain links TRBV5-1 to TRBJ2-5; 10 bases agree with TRBD2. Germline CDR1 is SGHRS and CDR2 is YFSETQ. V trimming: 2 bases; J trimming: 1 base; junction bases outside the gene matches: 5. The CDR3 extends over 16 amino acids. CDR3 DNA: TGCGCCAGCAGCTTATTAGCGGGGGGCCTCCAAGAGACCCAGTACTTC. It translates to CASSLLAGGLQETQYF.

This clonotype has just a few counts. The rearrangement uses TRBV6-5 and TRBJ2-2, with a possible D match to TRBD2 (6 bases). V was pared by 4 bases and J by 6 bases, with 15 bases between. CDR1 MNHEY and CDR2 SVGAGI come from the germline V gene. CDR3 length: 15 amino acids. For the CDR3, the DNA is TGTGCCAGCAGTTTGTCTCCGACTAGTGCCGGGGAGCTGTTTTTT. It yields the protein CASSLSPTSAGELFF.

The V call is TRBV7-2, the J call TRBJ2-2; a weak D match, TRBD2 (6 bases). Looked up from germline, CDR1 is SGHTA and CDR2 is FQGNSA. With 9 bases removed from V and 1 base from J, the gap between germline ends came to 12 bases. The length of the CDR3 is 14 residues. CDR3 region: CASGTHQNTGELFF. The DNA of the CDR3 is TGTGCCAGTGGGACTCACCAGAACACCGGGGAGCTGTTTTTT. The variable domain in full, completed from reference TRBV7-2 and TRBJ2-2, reads GAGVSQSPSNKVTEKGKDVELRCDPISGHTALYWYRQSLGQGLEFLIYFQGNSAPDKSGLPSDRFSAERTGGSVSTLTIQRTQQEDSAVYLCASGTHQNTGELFFGEGSRLTVL.

At least ten counts were recorded for this clonotype. This rearrangement joins TRBV5-1 to TRBJ1-3, with D perhaps TRBD1 (5 bases). The CDR3 has 16 amino acids. Germline lookup yields CDR1 SGHRS and CDR2 YFSETQ. V lost 0 bases and J lost 0, with 10 bases in between. This chain's CDR3 is CASSLVPGTSGNTIYF. In DNA form, the CDR3 reads TGCGCCAGCAGCTTGGTGCCGGGGACCTCTGGAAACACCATATATTTT. The entire variable domain, with the rest obtained from reference TRBV5-1 and TRBJ1-3, is as follows: KAGVTQTPRYLIKTRGQQVTLSCSPISGHRSVSWYQQTPGQGLQFLFEYFSETQRNKGNFPGRFSGRQFSNSRSEMNVSTLELGDSALYLCASSLVPGTSGNTIYFGEGSWLTVV.

This clonotype came up a few times. The chain employs TRBV7-2 and TRBJ2-4; D might be TRBD2 (6 bases). The CDR3 is made up of 14 amino acids. Deletions cut 7 bases from V and 9 bases from J, with 19 bases between. CDR1 and CDR2 from the germline V gene are SGHTA and FQGNSA. The CDR3 protein is CASTPVGGSGIQYF. The CDR3 DNA follows: TGTGCCAGCACCCCCGTCGGGGGAAGTGGCATTCAGTACTTC.

The rearrangement joins TRBV6-2 or TRBV6-3 to TRBJ1-3; D possibly corresponds to TRBD1 (5 bases). Per germline, CDR1 MNHEY and CDR2 SVGEGT. Trimming took 6 bases from V and 0 from J, leaving 30 bases between them. This CDR3 has 21 amino acids. The CDR3 loop is CASRTLSRRGSGLPSGNTIYF. The CDR3 DNA sequence: TGTGCCAGCAGAACTCTATCTAGACGGGGGTCGGGTCTCCCCTCTGGAAACACCATATATTTT.

This clonotype was counted ten times or more. V usage is TRBV3-1 and J usage is TRBJ1-5; D gene uncertain. The V end lost 4 bases, the J end lost 4 bases, and 11 bases lay between the germline ends. Germline CDR1 reads LGHDT; CDR2 reads YNNKEL (reference sequence). The CDR3 extends over 14 amino acids. The chain's CDR3 is CASSPGSINQPQHF. DNA for the CDR3: TGTGCCAGCAGCCCCGGGTCCATAAATCAGCCCCAGCATTTT.

CDR3: CSASPGRSSYSNQPQHF. CDR3 nucleotides: TGCAGTGCCTCCCCGGGAAGGAGCTCCTATAGCAATCAGCCCCAGCATTTT. The rearrangement joins TRBV20-1 to TRBJ1-5; D unclear. Germline V lookup: CDR1 DFQATT, CDR2 SNEGSKA (reference sequence). Deletions cut 6 bases from V and 0 bases from J, with 21 bases between. CDR3 length: 17 residues.

The chain joins TRBV11-2 to TRBJ2-5, with TRBD2 identical over 10 bases. The germline CDR1 and CDR2 sequences are SGHAT and FQNNGV. Germline trimming cut 5 bases from V and 4 bases from J; bases unmatched to any gene: 10. The CDR3 spans 16 residues. In DNA, the CDR3 is TGTGCCAGCAGCCTACAAGCGGGAGGGGGGTCAGAGACCCAGTACTTC. Protein product: CASSLQAGGGSETQYF.

This chain connects TRBV5-1 to TRBJ1-6; D is possibly TRBD1 (6 bases). Per the germline V gene, CDR1 is SGHRS and CDR2 is YFSETQ. CDR3 length equals 16 residues. Between the trimmed V and J ends, which lost 4 bases and 7 bases, there was a span of 18 bases. The CDR3 DNA reads TGCGCCAGCAGCGTATTTCCCAACAGGGTGAATTCACCCCTCCACTTT. Translating it yields CASSVFPNRVNSPLHF.

This sequence joins TRBV4-2 and TRBJ2-3; 14 positions match TRBD2. This CDR3 has 20 amino acids. V shed 3 bases, J shed 0 bases, and the junction held 11 bases outside the gene matches. Per germline, CDR1 LGHNA and CDR2 YNFKEQ. The CDR3 protein is CASSQRTSGGTSSSTDTQYF. The CDR3 bases are TGTGCCAGCAGCCAGCGGACTAGCGGGGGGACTAGTTCTAGCACAGATACGCAGTATTTT.

This clonotype has just a few counts. This chain connects TRBV7-2 to TRBJ2-1; 7 bases line up with TRBD2. CDR1 SGHTA and CDR2 FQGNSA come from the germline V gene. The CDR3 is made up of 14 amino acids. V lost 10 bases, J lost 0 bases, and 6 bases stayed unmatched. CDR3 amino acids: CATSLAASYNEQFF. In nucleotides, the CDR3 is TGTGCCACATCTCTAGCGGCCTCCTACAATGAGCAGTTCTTC.

The chain carries TRBV6-2 or TRBV6-3 and TRBJ2-7; D remains unclear. V lost 3 bases, J lost 3 bases, and 15 bases lay in between. Germline V gives CDR1 MNHEY, CDR2 SVGEGT. The CDR3 length is 15 residues. The CDR3 is CASSYVPGNLYEQYF. The DNA of the CDR3 is TGTGCCAGCAGTTATGTACCAGGAAACCTCTACGAGCAGTACTTC.

The chain carries TRBV4-3 and TRBJ1-3, with 7 bases that match TRBD1. CDR3 length equals 16 residues. With V trimmed by 1 base and J by 3 bases, 6 bases remained unmatched. Germline V gives CDR1 LGHNA, CDR2 YSLEER. CDR3 in DNA: TGCGCCAGCAGCCAAGGTCCAGGGGGTAATGGAAACACCATATATTTT. Protein: CASSQGPGGNGNTIYF.

V gene TRBV9 combines with J gene TRBJ2-7; TRBD2 is a possible D gene (5 bases). The CDR3 spans 15 residues. Per germline, CDR1 SGDLS and CDR2 YYNGEE. Trimming left V 5 bases short and J 2 bases short, with 17 bases between. The chain's CDR3 is CASSPAAQAAYEQYF. CDR3 sequence (DNA): TGTGCCAGCAGTCCAGCGGCCCAGGCAGCCTACGAGCAGTACTTC.

A few counts support this clonotype. V usage is TRBV20-1 and J usage is TRBJ2-3, with D perhaps given as TRBD1 or TRBD2 (5 bases each). This CDR3 region has 14 residues. V lost 4 bases, J lost 6 bases, and 17 bases lay in between. CDR1 and CDR2 from the germline V gene are DFQATT and SNEGSKA (reference sequence). The CDR3: CSANPGTPGDTQYF. The DNA for the CDR3 is TGCAGTGCTAACCCCGGGACCCCTGGCGATACGCAGTATTTT.

V is TRBV7-2 and J is TRBJ2-1; possibly TRBD2 for D (6 bases). The CDR3 is 16 residues long. The germline CDR1 and CDR2 sequences are SGHTA and FQGNSA. Trimming stripped 5 bases from V and 7 bases from J, with 21 bases between. The CDR3 loop reads CASSQAGGRVWNEQFF. In nucleotides, the CDR3 is TGTGCCAGCAGCCAAGCCGGGGGTAGGGTATGGAATGAGCAGTTCTTC.

The CDR3, as DNA: TGTGCCAGCAGCCATCTGTCTATGGTTGGGACAGCACAAGAGACCCAGTACTTC. Protein product: CASSHLSMVGTAQETQYF. The chain has TRBV7-8 and TRBJ2-5; TRBD1 aligns across 7 bases. Trimming removed 5 bases from V and 2 bases from J; junction bases left unmatched: 17. The CDR3 covers 18 residues. Germline lookup yields CDR1 SGHVS and CDR2 FQNEAQ.

This clonotype was counted between two and nine times. The chain has TRBV20-1 and TRBJ2-1, with D possibly being TRBD1 or TRBD2 (5 bases each). The CDR3 sequence is 17 residues long. V was clipped by 0 bases and J by 2 bases, with 17 bases between them. Germline loops: CDR1 DFQATT, CDR2 SNEGSKA (reference sequence). The DNA of the CDR3 is TGCAGTGCTAGAGATCTAGGGTTCTCGGGGCCCTACAATGAGCAGTTCTTC. Amino acid sequence: CSARDLGFSGPYNEQFF.

The V and J genes are TRBV20-1 and TRBJ2-7; maybe TRBD1 (6 bases). CDR1 is DFQATT, CDR2 SNEGSKA, per germline (reference sequence). This CDR3 contains 16 residues. V lost 1 base to trimming and J lost 2 bases, with 18 bases between them. CDR3 sequence reads: CSARVLGRGRTYEQYF. CDR3 in DNA: TGCAGTGCTAGAGTACTGGGCAGGGGAAGAACCTACGAGCAGTACTTC.

This chain links TRBV4-3 with TRBJ2-1, with 8 bases matching TRBD2. After removal of 5 bases from V and 3 bases from J, the junction contained 6 bases not matched to a gene. The length of the CDR3 is 15 residues. Germline V gene data show CDR1 as LGHNA and CDR2 as YSLEER. The CDR3, as DNA: TGCGCCAGCAGCTCCCGGGGGGGGCTCTACAATGAGCAGTTCTTC. Its protein is CASSSRGGLYNEQFF.